The T cell receptor beta chain described here comes from a study of cytomegalovirus exposure and HLA in healthy donors. Study outcomes and limitations: The study recorded more than 150 TCR beta chains that were cytomegalovirus-associated. It was confirmed in vitro that a few of the CMV-associated chains were specific for CMV antigens. According to a later analysis, TCR clusters from the first cohort tended to co-occur in the roughly 130 validation repertoires.

Among the 120 or so subjects of the validation cohort, separate from the roughly 700-subject first cohort, were the donors. Trimming removed 1 base at V and 4 bases at J, with 13 bases between. The CDR3 loop spans 15 amino acids. Per germline, CDR1 SGHTA and CDR2 FQGNSA. A note on this clone: Its target is not known.

The method was immunoSEQ multiplex PCR; TCRdb's version includes in-frame clones alone and lacks a portion of them. The sample includes 150,000 to 200,000 clones, around four fifths seen only once; the top ten take about 2%. The sequence derives from a man aged 25 to 40 in good health and CMV-seropositive. The sequenced material came from PBMCs. The chain uses TRBV7-2 and TRBJ1-2; D is unresolved. The CDR3 coding sequence is TGTGCCAGCAGCTTAGAGCAGGTCATAAGCTATGGCTACACCTTC. As protein: CASSLEQVISYGYTF.